This T cell receptor (beta chain) was identified during a study of CD4 and CD8 cells across lung adenocarcinoma regions. Localized lung adenocarcinoma, a non-small cell lung cancer, affected the donors. TCRdb passed the PCR reads through MiXCR, listing each CDR3 protein once. The data hold around 18,000 distinct CDR3 sequences, with 51% observed a single time. This clonotype was detected many times. Germline lookup yields CDR1 MNHNS and CDR2 SASEGT. J was trimmed by 6 bases and V by 2 bases; bases with no gene match: 6. This CDR3 spans 16 amino acids. The V and J genes are TRBV6-1 and TRBJ2-2; TRBD1 aligns across 10 bases. The sample consisted of CD8+ T cells from the center of a lung tumor. The receptor comes from a female donor with lung adenocarcinoma. The CD4 and CD8 labels of this study may be unreliable. CDR3 DNA: TGTGCCAGCAGTGAAACCCGGACAGGGGGTGCCGGGGAGCTGTTTTTT. Amino acids: CASSETRTGGAGELFF.